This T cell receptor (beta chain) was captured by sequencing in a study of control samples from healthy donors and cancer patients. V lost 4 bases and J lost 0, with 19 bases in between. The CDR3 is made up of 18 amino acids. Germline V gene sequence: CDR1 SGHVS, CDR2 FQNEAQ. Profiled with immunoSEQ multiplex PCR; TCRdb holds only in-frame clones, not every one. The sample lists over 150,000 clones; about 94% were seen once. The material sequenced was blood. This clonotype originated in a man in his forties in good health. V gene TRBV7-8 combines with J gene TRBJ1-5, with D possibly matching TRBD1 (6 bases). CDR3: CASSSQTGLGVSNQPQHF. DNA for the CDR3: TGTGCCAGCAGCTCTCAGACAGGTTTAGGGGTTAGCAATCAGCCCCAGCATTTT.